This T cell receptor (beta chain) was captured by sequencing in a study of CD8 T cells in Susac syndrome. The J segment lost 4 bases and the V segment lost 4 bases, leaving 2 bases of the junction unmatched. The germline V gene encodes CDR1 SGHVS and CDR2 FQNEAQ. The CDR3 is 14 residues long. The RNA input was roughly 0.45 to 1 ug, and it was reverse transcribed with random hexamers. Each CDR3 protein gets one entry after TCRdb re-called the immunoSEQ multiplex PCR reads with MiXCR. The sample lists about 300,000 distinct CDR3 sequences; almost 85% were seen once. Sequenced: CD8+ T cells from PBMCs. This TCR was recovered from a human donor with multiple sclerosis. This chain joins TRBV7-8 and TRBJ2-7; 12 bases align to TRBD2. CDR3 nucleotide sequence: TGTGCCAGCAGCTGGACTAGCGGGGAGTACGAGCAGTACTTC. This codes for CASSWTSGEYEQYF.